This T cell receptor beta chain was captured by sequencing in a study of neurological immune-mediated disorders. This clonotype was counted ten times or more. What it recognizes is unknown. CDR1 is MRHNA, CDR2 SNTAGT, per germline. There are 15 residues in the CDR3. The V end lost 6 bases, the J end lost 0 bases, and 14 bases lay between the germline ends. Stored at -80 C, 2 million PBMCs were the source of the unsorted libraries. The authors produced cDNA by 5'RACE using 10-nucleotide random UMIs. TCRdb re-derived calls from the 5' RACE reads in MiXCR, one entry per CDR3 protein. The sample holds approximately 50,000 distinct CDR3 sequences, under 13% seen once. Overall study findings and caveats: HTLV-1-associated myelopathy showed the most TCR clonal expansion; multiple sclerosis the least, below healthy controls. Private repertoires in all groups were suggested, as expanded clones shared no CDR3 amino acid sequences across subjects.

Material: PBMCs. The TCR originated in a man aged 65 to 85 with HTLV-1-associated myelopathy (HAM/TSP). This rearrangement joins TRBV6-4 to TRBJ1-2; tentatively, D is TRBD1 (6 bases). CDR3 amino acids: CASSLTGEANYGYTF. The CDR3 DNA reads TGTGCCAGCAGCCTGACAGGCGAAGCTAACTATGGCTACACCTTC.